This T cell receptor beta chain was recovered during a study of vaccination effects on CD4 cells after COVID-19. In the case of this clone: Its antigen is not identified.

Assay: immunoSEQ multiplex PCR; the TCRdb copy retains only in-frame clones and omits some. The sample has some 68,000 clones; roughly 78% are singletons. Antigen-specific CD4+ T cells expanded by the ViraFEST assay with viral peptide pools were then sequenced. Scientists isolated CD4+ T cells after a roughly 10-day culture period ended. Nucleocapsid antibody tests were negative, and the vaccine recipients had no prior SARS-CoV-2 infection. Germline-derived CDR1 and CDR2 are LNHDA and SQIVND (reference sequence). The CDR3 contains 14 residues. The germline V and J ends were trimmed by 6 bases and 5 bases, with 16 bases remaining between them.

This TCR came from a human donor who received a COVID-19 vaccine. The sample was CD4+ T cells from PBMCs cultured with HCoV-OC43 spike peptides, taken before COVID-19 vaccination. Described subset: HCoV-OC43 spike overlapping peptide pool stimulation. V is TRBV19 and J is TRBJ1-2; possibly TRBD1 for D (6 bases). In DNA, the CDR3 is TGTGCCAGTAGCAAATCACAGGGTTGGTATGGCTACACCTTC. Translating it yields CASSKSQGWYGYTF.